This T cell receptor (beta chain) was found in a study of response to subunit inactivated influenza vaccine (dated by TCRdb to 2016 to 2019). The study in broad terms: Deep quantitative profiling of the T cell receptor repertoire was used in the study to follow responses to a trivalent subunit inactivated influenza vaccine.

The library came from RT-PCR. The sample was run on an Illumina HiSeq 2500. TCRdb took the public reads, trimmed them with fastp at Q25, ran MiXCR for clone calling and kept in-frame beta chains. Under each unique CDR3 protein, matching rows form one entry showing the most common genes and DNA. In all, the sample holds hundreds of thousands of distinct CDR3 sequences, and about 7.6% of those were seen once. The biggest ten clones account for around 13% of the sample. Trimming removed 4 bases from V and 9 bases from J, leaving 10 bases between the germline ends. CDR1 and CDR2, looked up from the germline V gene, are LGHNA and YSLEER. From the cysteine through the phenylalanine, the CDR3 covers 13 amino acids. The only DNA kept is the CDR3, 39 bases in frame from the first base. Beyond this particular receptor, the publication reports: The authors suggested that each seasonal influenza vaccination may recruit only a limited number of new T cells.

This clonotype occurred many times. Its antigen is currently not known. No qualities accompany the bases; no much larger clone lies one base away. The receptor was isolated from a man aged 50 to 69 who received an inactivated influenza vaccine. Donor details come from another sample of the same person, matched by shared clones. The sample consisted of PBMCs from blood, taken about 23 months after vaccination. The chain joins TRBV4-3 to TRBJ2-6; no confident D gene assignment can be made. The CDR3 protein is CASSRGPGNVLTF. The DNA sequence is TGCGCCAGCAGCCGAGGACCCGGCAACGTCCTGACTTTC.